The 12 T cell receptor beta chains below all came from one sample that was sequenced in a study of control samples from healthy donors and cancer patients. Libraries were prepared by immunoSEQ multiplex PCR; TCRdb keeps only in-frame clonotypes and omits some of them. Among about 49,000 clones listed, about 86% were seen once. The sequencing input was PBMCs. Receptors were obtained from a woman aged 45 to 65 with lung cancer.

CDR3 DNA: TGTGCCAGCAGTTTATCGCGAAATTCACCCCTCCACTTT. Residues: CASSLSRNSPLHF. The chain uses TRBV27 and TRBJ1-6; no definite D call. Trimming shortened V by 0 bases and J by 7 bases, and 4 bases separated the two germline ends. Germline V gene sequence: CDR1 MNHEY, CDR2 SMNVEV (reference sequence). This CDR3 contains 13 residues.

The chain recombines TRBV9 with TRBJ2-2; D is unresolved. Germline V gives CDR1 SGDLS, CDR2 YYNGEE. The CDR3 is 12 residues long. V was pared by 6 bases and J by 5 bases, with 8 bases between. The CDR3 coding sequence is TGTGCCAGCAACTCAGGAACCGGGGAGCTGTTTTTT. This translates into CASNSGTGELFF.

The rearrangement links TRBV7-9 to TRBJ1-2; no clear D gene. The germline V gene has CDR1 SEHNR and CDR2 FQNEAQ (reference sequence). V lost 2 bases, J lost 1 base, and 11 bases lay in between. CDR3 size: 15 residues. The CDR3 loop reads CASSLSSSINYGYTF. The CDR3 bases are TGTGCCAGCAGCTTAAGTTCGTCTATTAACTATGGCTACACCTTC.

This clone was detected only a few times. The rearrangement links TRBV12-3 or TRBV12-4 to TRBJ2-3; D is ambiguous. V lost 8 bases and J lost 6, with 6 bases in between. There are 10 residues in the CDR3. CDR3 residues: CASPVDTQYF. DNA for the CDR3: TGTGCCAGCCCGGTGGATACGCAGTATTTT.

The chain carries TRBV10-3 and TRBJ2-1; 7 bases are a match to TRBD2. CDR1 ENHRY and CDR2 SYGVKD come from the germline V gene. V shed 4 bases and J 5 bases; nucleotides not matched to a gene: 5. This CDR3 has 14 residues. The CDR3 DNA is TGTGCCATCAGTGGGACGGGGGGTAACAATGAGCAGTTCTTC. Its protein is CAISGTGGNNEQFF.

This sequence joins TRBV3-1 (or the pseudogene TRBV3-2) and TRBJ1-1, with 8 nucleotides matching TRBD1. The CDR3 is 14 amino acids. The germline gives CDR1 LGHDT, CDR2 YNNKEL (reference sequence). The V segment lost 5 bases and the J segment 7 bases; nucleotides outside the gene matches: 9. CDR3 region: CASSGQGAQGEAFF. In DNA form, the CDR3 reads TGTGCCAGCAGCGGGCAGGGGGCGCAGGGTGAAGCTTTCTTT.

This clone is a singleton in its sample. The V call is TRBV6-6, the J call TRBJ1-1; D unresolved. V was trimmed by 2 bases and J by 10 bases, leaving 11 bases between them. Germline V gene lookup returns CDR1 MNHNY and CDR2 SVGAGI (reference sequence). The CDR3 has 12 residues. Written as DNA, the CDR3 is TGTGCCAGCAGTTACGGAGGTCAAGGAGCTTTCTTT. It codes for CASSYGGQGAFF.

As DNA, the CDR3 is TGCAGTGCTAGTCGACTAGCGGGGGAGAAAGAGACCCAGTACTTC. Translation gives CSASRLAGEKETQYF. The chain links TRBV20-1 to TRBJ2-5, with 12 bases that match TRBD2. This CDR3 has 15 residues. The germline gives CDR1 DFQATT, CDR2 SNEGSKA (reference sequence). V was pared by 3 bases and J by 3 bases, with 5 bases of the junction left unmatched.

The chain carries TRBV6-2 or TRBV6-3 and TRBJ2-3; TRBD2 aligns across 11 bases. V trimming: 2 bases; J trimming: 4 bases; junction bases outside the gene matches: 8. CDR1 and CDR2 from the germline V gene are MNHEY and SVGEGT. There are 17 residues in the CDR3. This chain's CDR3 is CASSYLLAGGIPDTQYF. The CDR3 coding sequence is TGTGCCAGCAGTTACCTTCTAGCGGGGGGTATCCCAGATACGCAGTATTTT.

The chain joins TRBV9 to TRBJ2-1; TRBD2 matches 8 bases. Germline CDR1 reads SGDLS; CDR2 reads YYNGEE. The V segment lost 0 bases and the J segment 3 bases; nucleotides outside the gene matches: 2. The CDR3 consists of 15 residues. The CDR3 DNA reads TGTGCCAGCAGCGTAGCCGGGGGGGACTACAATGAGCAGTTCTTC. As protein: CASSVAGGDYNEQFF.

This sequence joins TRBV27 and TRBJ2-7; 8 positions match TRBD1. J was trimmed by 11 bases and V by 2 bases; bases with no gene match: 5. Per the germline V gene, CDR1 is MNHEY and CDR2 is SMNVEV (reference sequence). The CDR3 extends over 12 amino acids. CDR3 DNA sequence: TGTGCCAGCAGTTTAGACAGGGGAATGGAGTACTTC. It codes for CASSLDRGMEYF.

The V and J genes are TRBV27 and TRBJ2-4; TRBD2 is a possible D gene (6 bases). The CDR3 consists of 13 residues. Germline values: CDR1 MNHEY, CDR2 SMNVEV (reference sequence). V was trimmed by 5 bases and J by 15 bases, leaving 20 bases between them. This CDR3 is CASSRDSNGGRYF. The DNA for the CDR3 is TGTGCCAGCAGTAGGGATTCTAACGGAGGGAGGTACTTC.